This paragraph covers one T cell receptor (beta chain) sequence. Its target is unknown. The sample belongs to a study of T cell responses to AZD1222 COVID-19 vaccine. Looking at the study overall: Pooled samples include second doses given at about 4 or 12 weeks. General study results and limits: Spike regions recognized by vaccine-associated CD4 TCRs spanned the protein, led by 160-218 and 743-854. Reportedly, close to half of spike-specific TCRs are directed against unmutated variant regions.

TCRdb keeps only in-frame clones here, not all; method: immunoSEQ multiplex PCR. The sample contains under 300,000 clones, 85% to 95% of which appear only once. The CDR3 has 15 amino acids. CDR1 and CDR2 (germline): SGHTA, FQGNSA. The V end lost 1 base, the J end lost 0 bases, and 7 bases lay between the germline ends. The chain employs TRBV7-2 and TRBJ2-4; D perhaps matches TRBD2 (6 bases). This TCR was sampled from an adult in good health. The source material was peripheral blood, sampled on day 0 of AZD1222 vaccination. Here the CDR3 DNA reads TGTGCCAGCAGCTTAGGCGGGATAGCCAAAAACATTCAGTACTTC. Translation: CASSLGGIAKNIQYF.